These 16 T cell receptor beta chains were all obtained from the same sample, sequenced in a study of regulatory T cells in long-lasting Graves disease (dated by TCRdb to about 2021). Library prep was done by multiplex PCR. Sequencing took place on an Illumina HiSeq 4000. iRepertoire HTBI primers and Arm-PCR amplification of CDR3 regions were used to construct TCR beta libraries. Starting from the raw public reads, TCRdb applied fastp trimming at Q25, assembled clones with MiXCR and retained in-frame beta chains. Rows are combined by CDR3 protein, so each entry shows the most common genes and DNA. Within this sample are under 300,000 distinct CDR3 sequences, with around 20% of them counted one time only. The leading ten clones occupy around 14% of the sample. What the time point label conveys for this sample: newly diagnosed GD, antithyroid drugs for less than 3 months. RNA was extracted from PBMCs in TRIzol for both TCR sequencing and RNA sequencing.

The sample consisted of peripheral blood mononuclear cells (PBMCs), taken at new diagnosis, from a patient treated with antithyroid drugs. These receptors all stem from a female donor with Graves disease.

This clonotype came up many times. The chain's CDR3 is CASRGTGNNEQFF. The CDR3 DNA reads TGTGCCAGCAGGGGGACAGGGAACAATGAGCAGTTCTTC. The gene calls are TRBV6-1 and TRBJ2-1; 9 positions agree with TRBD1. Trimming cost V 6 bases and J 5 bases; bases outside gene matches: 2. The CDR3 totals 13 residues. The V gene's germline CDR1 is MNHNS and CDR2 SASEGT.

This clonotype was recorded many times. J is TRBJ2-5 and V is TRBV4-1; D possibly uses TRBD1 or TRBD2 (6 bases each). The germline V gene has CDR1 MGHRA and CDR2 YSYEKL. The CDR3 is 17 amino acids. Trimming took 3 bases from V and 5 from J, leaving 22 bases between them. The CDR3 loop reads CASSHPLRSGGAETQYF. CDR3 coding DNA: TGCGCCAGCAGCCACCCCCTAAGGTCCGGGGGCGCGGAGACCCAGTACTTC.

This clonotype was detected ten times or more. The J gene is TRBJ1-2, the V gene TRBV5-1; TRBD1 matches at 10 bases. V lost 1 base, J lost 0 bases, and 3 bases stayed unmatched. The germline V gene encodes CDR1 SGHRS and CDR2 YFSETQ. The CDR3 covers 16 residues. CDR3 amino acids: CASSLRTGGSNYGYTF. CDR3 DNA sequence: TGCGCCAGCAGCTTGCGGACAGGGGGTTCTAACTATGGCTACACCTTC.

The V call is TRBV19, the J call TRBJ2-5; D remains ambiguous. Germline CDR1 and CDR2: LNHDA and SQIVND (reference sequence). V lost 7 bases and J lost 5, with 8 bases in between. The CDR3 contains 11 residues. The DNA of the CDR3 is TGTGCCAGTAAGAGCGCGGAGACCCAGTACTTC. Residues: CASKSAETQYF.

This clonotype has a count of ten or more. The gene calls are TRBV28 and TRBJ2-1; TRBD1 might be the D (6 bases). Germline CDR1 MDHEN, CDR2 SYDVKM. This CDR3 comprises 13 residues. V lost 10 bases, J lost 2 bases, and 12 bases lay in between. The CDR3 region has the DNA TGTGCCAACAGGGCGGGCACCTACAATGAGCAGTTCTTC. It specifies CANRAGTYNEQFF.

This clonotype was recorded at least ten times. The rearrangement joins TRBV12-3 or TRBV12-4 to TRBJ1-1; perhaps TRBD1 as D (6 bases). This CDR3 has 15 amino acids. With 4 bases removed from V and 3 bases from J, the gap between germline ends came to 15 bases. CDR3 sequence reads: CASSSGRGQYTEAFF. DNA of the CDR3: TGTGCCAGCAGTTCAGGTCGCGGACAGTACACTGAAGCTTTCTTT.

This clonotype appeared a few times. This may be a read error, as it is one base from a much larger clone. The chain links TRBV20-1 to TRBJ2-3, with a tentative D call TRBD1 (6 bases). Germline V CDR1 and CDR2: DFQATT, SNEGSKA (reference sequence). The CDR3 consists of 15 residues. CDR3 DNA: TGCAGTGCCGTCAACCCTCAGGGGTCGATGGCCACCCGGTACTTC. This translates into CSAVNPQGSMATRYF.

The chain links TRBV28 to TRBJ1-2; D is uncertain. This CDR3 has 13 residues. Germline CDR1 is MDHEN and CDR2 is SYDVKM. V was trimmed by 5 bases and J by 2 bases, leaving 9 bases between them. The CDR3 region has the DNA TGTGCCAGCAGTGAGGACCTAAACTATGGCTACACCTTC. It is translated as CASSEDLNYGYTF.

This clonotype was recorded many times. The gene calls are TRBV28 and TRBJ1-1; weak D call: TRBD1 (5 bases). The ends were cut back, 8 bases at V and 2 bases at J, with 12 bases in the middle. The germline V gene encodes CDR1 MDHEN and CDR2 SYDVKM. This CDR3 contains 13 residues. CDR3 nucleotides: TGTGCCAGCCGATCGACAGAAAACACTGAAGCTTTCTTT. The encoded protein is CASRSTENTEAFF.

This clonotype was observed many times. The chain recombines TRBV6-1 with TRBJ1-5; 10 nucleotides align to TRBD1. CDR3 length: 13 residues. Germline lookup yields CDR1 MNHNS and CDR2 SASEGT. The junction had 2 bases not matched to a gene; V was cut back by 8 bases and J by 4 bases. CDR3 loop: CASRQGANQPQHF. The CDR3 bases are TGTGCCAGCCGACAGGGGGCGAATCAGCCCCAGCATTTT.

This clonotype came up a few times. This chain connects TRBV6-2 or TRBV6-3 to TRBJ2-3; 9 bases line up with TRBD2. The CDR3 is 15 amino acids. J lost 3 bases, V lost 6 bases, and 7 bases had no gene match. Per the germline V gene, CDR1 is MNHEY and CDR2 is SVGEGT. The CDR3 loop is CASRTLLAGTDTQYF. Written as DNA, the CDR3 is TGTGCCAGCAGAACCCTCCTAGCGGGGACAGATACGCAGTATTTT.

The genes are TRBV7-8 and TRBJ1-1; perhaps TRBD1 as D (6 bases). Germline V gene lookup returns CDR1 SGHVS and CDR2 FQNEAQ. This CDR3 has 12 amino acids. V dropped 6 bases and J dropped 9 bases, with 14 bases sitting between them. CDR3: CASRGQGLKAFF. As DNA, the CDR3 is TGTGCCAGCAGGGGGCAGGGGTTGAAAGCTTTCTTT.

This clonotype was counted many times. The chain recombines TRBV20-1 with TRBJ1-2; 8 bases align to TRBD1. This CDR3 has 14 residues. CDR1 is DFQATT and CDR2 is SNEGSKA in the germline V gene (reference sequence). The ends lost 6 bases at V and 6 bases at J; junction bases unmatched: 12. Here the CDR3 DNA reads TGCAGTGCGCAAGGAGGGGTGACAGGGGATGGCTACACCTTC. Its translation is CSAQGGVTGDGYTF.

In its sample, this clonotype was seen many times. This chain joins TRBV12-3 or TRBV12-4 and TRBJ1-5; the D gene is possibly TRBD1 (5 bases). V was shortened by 6 bases and J by 11 bases, with 17 bases between the two germline ends. The CDR3 consists of 13 residues. This chain's CDR3 is CASRNTGTEAQHF. CDR3 DNA: TGTGCCAGCAGGAATACCGGGACTGAGGCCCAGCATTTT.

This clonotype has just one count. A read error likely explains this, since a far larger clone differs by one base. Here the CDR3 reads CASNPYRGRETQYF. CDR3 DNA: TGTGCCAGCAACCCGTATCGGGGTCGAGAGACCCAGTACTTC. V is TRBV12-3 or TRBV12-4 and J is TRBJ2-5, with D perhaps matching TRBD2 (5 bases). The CDR3 has 14 residues. Trimming removed 7 bases at V and 4 bases at J, with 16 bases between.

This clonotype showed up many times. The chain couples TRBV12-3 or TRBV12-4 to TRBJ2-7; 10 positions agree with TRBD2. This CDR3 is 14 amino acids long. V lost 3 bases and J lost 7; bases outside the gene matches: 6. CDR3 nucleotides: TGTGCCAGCAGTTTTCTAGCGGGAGCTCGGGAGCAGTACTTC. It specifies CASSFLAGAREQYF.